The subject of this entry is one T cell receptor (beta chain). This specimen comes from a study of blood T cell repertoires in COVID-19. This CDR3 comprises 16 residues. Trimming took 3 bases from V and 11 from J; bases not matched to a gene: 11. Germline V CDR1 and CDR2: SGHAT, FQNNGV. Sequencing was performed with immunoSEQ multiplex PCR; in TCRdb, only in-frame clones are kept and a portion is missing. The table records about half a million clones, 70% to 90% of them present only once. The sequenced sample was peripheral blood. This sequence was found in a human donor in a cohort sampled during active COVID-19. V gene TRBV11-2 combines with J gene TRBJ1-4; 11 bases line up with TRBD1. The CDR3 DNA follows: TGTGCCAGCAGCTTCGGGGGGACAGGGGGAAGGCGGAAACTGTTTTTT. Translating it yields CASSFGGTGGRRKLFF.